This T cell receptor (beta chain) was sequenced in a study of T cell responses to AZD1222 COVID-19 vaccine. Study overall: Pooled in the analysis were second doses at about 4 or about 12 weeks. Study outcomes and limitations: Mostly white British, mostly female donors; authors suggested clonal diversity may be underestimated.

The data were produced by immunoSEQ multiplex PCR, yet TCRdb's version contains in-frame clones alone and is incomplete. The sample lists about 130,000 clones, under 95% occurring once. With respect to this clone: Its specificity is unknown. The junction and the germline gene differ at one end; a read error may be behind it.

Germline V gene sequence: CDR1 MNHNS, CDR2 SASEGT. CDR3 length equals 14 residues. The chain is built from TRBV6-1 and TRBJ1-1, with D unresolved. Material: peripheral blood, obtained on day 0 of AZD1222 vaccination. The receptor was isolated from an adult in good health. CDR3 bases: TGTGCCAGCAGTGACGTTTTGCAAAACAGTGAAGCTTTCTTT. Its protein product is CASSDVLQNSEAFF.